Shown below are 25 T cell receptor beta chains from a single sample sequenced in a study of blood T cell repertoires in COVID-19. Only in-frame clones appear in the TCRdb table, and some are missing; sequencing was by immunoSEQ multiplex PCR. Here the sample spans about 90,000 clones, about 77% being singletons. The specimen was peripheral blood. Receptors originate from an elderly woman with acute or convalescent COVID-19.

This clone was counted a few times. This chain connects TRBV24-1 to TRBJ1-2; D gene unclear. V was cut by 1 base and J by 1 base, with 6 bases left in between. This CDR3 spans 14 amino acids. From germline, CDR1 is KGHDR and CDR2 SFDVKD. Written as DNA, the CDR3 is TGTGCCACCAGTGATTTCTCCTATAACTATGGCTACACCTTC. Translated: CATSDFSYNYGYTF.

The chain carries TRBV10-3 and TRBJ2-3, with 8 bases aligning to TRBD2. V shed 3 bases and J 4 bases; nucleotides not matched to a gene: 6. From germline, CDR1 is ENHRY and CDR2 SYGVKD. This CDR3 is 15 amino acids long. Here the CDR3 DNA reads TGTGCCATCAGTGACGGAGCGGGGGCCTCAGATACGCAGTATTTT. Its protein is CAISDGAGASDTQYF.

V gene TRBV7-2 combines with J gene TRBJ2-7; 14 bases match TRBD2. CDR1 is SGHTA and CDR2 is FQGNSA in the germline V gene. CDR3 length: 18 residues. The V segment lost 1 base and the J segment 4 bases; nucleotides outside the gene matches: 9. The CDR3 DNA follows: TGTGCCAGCAGCTTAGTCGGACTAGCGGGGGGAGGTTCGTACGAGCAGTACTTC. Residues: CASSLVGLAGGGSYEQYF. Full variable domain (remainder filled in from reference TRBV7-2 and TRBJ2-7): GAGVSQSPSNKVTEKGKDVELRCDPISGHTALYWYRQSLGQGLEFLIYFQGNSAPDKSGLPSDRFSAERTGGSVSTLTIQRTQQEDSAVYLCASSLVGLAGGGSYEQYFGPGTRLTVT.

The V call is TRBV2, the J call TRBJ1-4; a weak D match, TRBD1 (5 bases). Trimming removed 5 bases from V and 7 bases from J, with 14 bases in between. The CDR3 spans 14 residues. Germline V CDR1 and CDR2: SNHLY, FYNNEI. The CDR3 reads CASSPRGGIEKLFF. For the CDR3, the DNA is TGTGCCAGCAGTCCCCGGGGGGGGATTGAAAAACTGTTTTTT.

The V and J genes are TRBV30 and TRBJ1-5, with a possible D match to TRBD1 (5 bases). The CDR3 has 13 amino acids. CDR1 and CDR2 from the germline V gene are GTSNPN and SVGIG (reference sequence). Between the trimmed V and J ends, which lost 2 bases and 3 bases, there was a span of 8 bases. The CDR3 nucleotides are TGTGCCTGGAGTCCAGGGCCCAATCAGCCCCAGCATTTT. Protein sequence: CAWSPGPNQPQHF.

The chain is built from TRBV10-1 and TRBJ1-4; D is ambiguous. Looked up from germline, CDR1 is WNHNN and CDR2 is SYGVQD (reference sequence). V was trimmed by 8 bases and J by 0 bases, leaving 10 bases between them. The CDR3 covers 14 residues. CDR3 DNA: TGCGCCAGCTACCGGTCGCCAACTAATGAAAAACTGTTTTTT. This translates into CASYRSPTNEKLFF.

The V call is TRBV7-9, the J call TRBJ1-6, with 8 bases matching TRBD1. The CDR3 is 16 amino acids. CDR1 SEHNR and CDR2 FQNEAQ come from the germline V gene (reference sequence). The ends lost 5 bases at V and 6 bases at J; junction bases unmatched: 9. CDR3 region: CASSLRGQVINSPLHF. CDR3 DNA sequence: TGTGCCAGCAGCCTCCGGGGACAGGTCATTAATTCACCCCTCCACTTT.

In its sample, this clone was seen a few times. This chain links TRBV5-1 with TRBJ1-1; TRBD1 aligns across 7 bases. Germline V gene lookup returns CDR1 SGHRS and CDR2 YFSETQ. This CDR3 is 16 amino acids long. With V trimmed by 0 bases and J by 6 bases, 11 bases remained unmatched. DNA of the CDR3: TGCGCCAGCAGCTTGGACGGGACAGACTTACTCTCTGAAGCTTTCTTT. Protein: CASSLDGTDLLSEAFF.

V is TRBV5-1 and J is TRBJ2-7, with D perhaps TRBD1 (6 bases). This CDR3 has 14 residues. With 2 bases removed from V and 3 bases from J, the gap between germline ends came to 12 bases. Germline CDR1 is SGHRS and CDR2 is YFSETQ. This CDR3 reads CASSLQGNGYEQYF. The CDR3, as DNA: TGCGCCAGCAGCTTACAGGGTAACGGCTACGAGCAGTACTTC. Full variable domain (rest looked up from reference TRBV5-1 and TRBJ2-7): KAGVTQTPRYLIKTRGQQVTLSCSPISGHRSVSWYQQTPGQGLQFLFEYFSETQRNKGNFPGRFSGRQFSNSRSEMNVSTLELGDSALYLCASSLQGNGYEQYFGPGTRLTVT.

The chain recombines TRBV6-1 with TRBJ1-5, with 10 bases lining up with TRBD1. V lost 2 bases and J lost 3; bases outside the gene matches: 4. Germline values: CDR1 MNHNS, CDR2 SASEGT. The CDR3 extends over 16 amino acids. CDR3 DNA sequence: TGTGCCAGCAGTGAACCGGGACAGGGGTACAATCAGCCCCAGCATTTT. It translates to CASSEPGQGYNQPQHF.

CDR3 nucleotide sequence: TGTGCCAGTAGTATAGGAGGCACCTATGGCTACACCTTC. Its protein is CASSIGGTYGYTF. V usage is TRBV19 and J usage is TRBJ1-2; no clear D gene. Trimming removed 1 base at V and 4 bases at J, with 7 bases between. The CDR3 length is 13 residues. CDR1 is LNHDA and CDR2 is SQIVND in the germline V gene (reference sequence).

The chain is built from TRBV30 and TRBJ2-1, with D possibly being TRBD2 (6 bases). V was shortened by 0 bases and J by 7 bases, with 10 bases between the two germline ends. CDR1 and CDR2 (germline): GTSNPN, SVGIG (reference sequence). This CDR3 has 13 residues. CDR3: CAWSVGTVNEQFF. The DNA of the CDR3 is TGTGCCTGGAGTGTGGGGACTGTAAATGAGCAGTTCTTC.

V is TRBV6-5 and J is TRBJ2-3; D perhaps matches TRBD2 (6 bases). Germline V lookup: CDR1 MNHEY, CDR2 SVGAGI. Between the trimmed V and J ends, which lost 8 bases and 4 bases, there was a span of 13 bases. The CDR3 covers 13 residues. CDR3 loop: CASQRPGADTQYF. The CDR3 coding sequence is TGTGCCAGCCAACGTCCGGGGGCAGATACGCAGTATTTT.

With regard to this clone: Within the sample, other DNA sequences also encode this same CDR3. J is TRBJ1-2 and V is TRBV9, with D perhaps TRBD1 (6 bases). V lost 0 bases and J lost 4, with 7 bases in between. CDR3 length: 13 amino acids. Germline V gene data show CDR1 as SGDLS and CDR2 as YYNGEE. The DNA for the CDR3 is TGTGCCAGCAGCGTAGGGACAGTCTATGGCTACACCTTC. It is translated as CASSVGTVYGYTF. Full variable domain (outside the CDR3, taken from reference TRBV9 and TRBJ1-2): DSGVTQTPKHLITATGQRVTLRCSPRSGDLSVYWYQQSLDQGLQFLIQYYNGEERAKGNILERFSAQQFPDLHSELNLSSLELGDSALYFCASSVGTVYGYTFGSGTRLTVV.

This chain joins TRBV11-2 and TRBJ2-3, with a tentative D call TRBD2 (7 bases). CDR1 is SGHAT, CDR2 FQNNGV, per germline. The V end was cut by 5 bases, the J end by 2 bases, with 20 bases between. CDR3 size: 17 residues. The CDR3: CASSKRGGPPDTDTQYF. CDR3 bases: TGTGCCAGCAGCAAAAGGGGGGGGCCCCCTGACACAGATACGCAGTATTTT.

The chain employs TRBV4-2 and TRBJ2-2, with TRBD2 matching over 9 bases. CDR1 and CDR2 from the germline V gene are LGHNA and YNFKEQ. The CDR3 extends over 16 amino acids. V lost 4 bases, J lost 5 bases, and 8 bases stayed unmatched. CDR3 bases: TGTGCCAGCAGCCCATTAGCGGGGGAGGGGACCGGGGAGCTGTTTTTT. It codes for CASSPLAGEGTGELFF.

Only one count was recorded for this clone. The rearrangement joins TRBV20-1 to TRBJ1-1, with a possible D match to TRBD1 (6 bases). The CDR3 contains 11 residues. Trimming left V 4 bases short and J 5 bases short, with 8 bases between. The germline V gene encodes CDR1 DFQATT and CDR2 SNEGSKA (reference sequence). CDR3 DNA: TGCAGTGCTAACAGGGAAACTGAAGCTTTCTTT. It codes for CSANRETEAFF.

The chain employs TRBV9 and TRBJ1-2; the D gene is possibly TRBD1 (6 bases). The CDR3 sequence is 15 residues long. Germline V gene lookup returns CDR1 SGDLS and CDR2 YYNGEE. V lost 3 bases and J 0 bases, leaving 12 bases between the germline ends. CDR3 sequence (DNA): TGTGCCAGCAGCGCAGGGACAACTCCTAACTATGGCTACACCTTC. It yields the protein CASSAGTTPNYGYTF.

The chain recombines TRBV30 with TRBJ1-1, with 8 bases aligning to TRBD1. This CDR3 spans 12 amino acids. Germline CDR1 and CDR2: GTSNPN and SVGIG (reference sequence). The junction had 2 bases not matched to a gene; V was cut back by 5 bases and J by 3 bases. CDR3 sequence reads: CAWGQGHTEAFF. The DNA of the CDR3 is TGTGCCTGGGGACAGGGTCACACTGAAGCTTTCTTT.

This clone was counted a single time. The J gene is TRBJ2-7, the V gene TRBV7-2, with 8 positions matching TRBD1. Trimming removed 5 bases from V and 2 bases from J; junction bases left unmatched: 11. This CDR3 is 16 amino acids long. CDR1 SGHTA and CDR2 FQGNSA come from the germline V gene. CDR3 bases: TGTGCCAGCAGCCCTGGGGGTTACAGGGGGGCCTACGAGCAGTACTTC. Its protein product is CASSPGGYRGAYEQYF. The whole variable domain, remainder taken from reference TRBV7-2 and TRBJ2-7, is GAGVSQSPSNKVTEKGKDVELRCDPISGHTALYWYRQSLGQGLEFLIYFQGNSAPDKSGLPSDRFSAERTGGSVSTLTIQRTQQEDSAVYLCASSPGGYRGAYEQYFGPGTRLTVT.

This clone was found once. This chain uses TRBV6-4 with TRBJ2-5; 7 bases map to TRBD2. CDR1 is MRHNA, CDR2 SNTAGT, per germline. The CDR3 has 13 amino acids. The V gene end was trimmed by 5 bases and the J gene end by 4 bases; junction bases not matched to a gene: 4. Here the CDR3 DNA reads TGTGCCAGCAGTAGGAGGGAGGGAGAGACCCAGTACTTC. It specifies CASSRREGETQYF.

The chain combines TRBV4-1 with TRBJ2-7; TRBD2 matches 8 bases. The CDR3 sequence is 14 residues long. After removal of 2 bases from V and 12 bases from J, the junction contained 12 bases not matched to a gene. CDR1 MGHRA and CDR2 YSYEKL come from the germline V gene. The CDR3 reads CASSQSLLAAVRYF. CDR3 bases: TGCGCCAGCAGCCAATCCTTACTAGCGGCAGTGCGGTACTTC.

The chain joins TRBV2 to TRBJ1-4; D perhaps matches TRBD1 (5 bases). Germline CDR1 and CDR2: SNHLY and FYNNEI. With 6 bases removed from V and 8 bases from J, the gap between germline ends came to 19 bases. The CDR3 extends over 15 amino acids. In DNA, the CDR3 is TGTGCCAGCAGGGAACCCCTACGGGGGAGGGAAAAACTGTTTTTT. Amino acids: CASREPLRGREKLFF.

The gene calls are TRBV27 and TRBJ2-2, with a possible D match to TRBD1 (6 bases). Trimming left V 5 bases short and J 0 bases short, with 10 bases between. Germline V gene data show CDR1 as MNHEY and CDR2 as SMNVEV (reference sequence). The CDR3 covers 15 residues. CDR3 bases: TGTGCCAGCAGTCCCCAGGGGACGAACACCGGGGAGCTGTTTTTT. It is translated as CASSPQGTNTGELFF.

The V gene is TRBV27, the J gene TRBJ1-4; D unresolved. Per germline, CDR1 MNHEY and CDR2 SMNVEV (reference sequence). CDR3 size: 15 residues. V was cut by 3 bases and J by 0 bases, with 8 bases left in between. The CDR3 reads CASSFLSATNEKLFF. The CDR3 DNA sequence: TGTGCCAGCAGTTTCCTGAGTGCAACTAATGAAAAACTGTTTTTT.